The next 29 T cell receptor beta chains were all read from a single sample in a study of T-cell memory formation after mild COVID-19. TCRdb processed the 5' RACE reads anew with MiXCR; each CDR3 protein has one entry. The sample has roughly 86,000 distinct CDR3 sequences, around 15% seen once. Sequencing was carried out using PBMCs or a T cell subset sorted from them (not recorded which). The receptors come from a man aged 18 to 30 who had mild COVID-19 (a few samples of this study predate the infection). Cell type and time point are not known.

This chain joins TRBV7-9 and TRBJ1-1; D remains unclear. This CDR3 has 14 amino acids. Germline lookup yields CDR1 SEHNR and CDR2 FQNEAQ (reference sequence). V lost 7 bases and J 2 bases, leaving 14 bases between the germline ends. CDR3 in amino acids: CASIASQLNTEAFF. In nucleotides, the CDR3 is TGTGCCAGCATCGCCTCACAGCTAAACACTGAAGCTTTCTTT. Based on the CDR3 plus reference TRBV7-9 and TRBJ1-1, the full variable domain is DTGVSQNPRHKITKRGQNVTFRCDPISEHNRLYWYRQTLGQGPEFLTYFQNEAQLEKSRLLSDRFSAERPKGSFSTLEIQRTEQGDSAMYLCASIASQLNTEAFFGQGTRLTVV.

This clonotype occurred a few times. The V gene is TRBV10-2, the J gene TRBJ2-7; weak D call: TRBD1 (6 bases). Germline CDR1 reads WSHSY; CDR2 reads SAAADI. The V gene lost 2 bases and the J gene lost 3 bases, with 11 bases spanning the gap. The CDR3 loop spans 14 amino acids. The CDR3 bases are TGCGCCAGCAGTGAGACCGGACAGCACTACGAGCAGTACTTC. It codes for CASSETGQHYEQYF.

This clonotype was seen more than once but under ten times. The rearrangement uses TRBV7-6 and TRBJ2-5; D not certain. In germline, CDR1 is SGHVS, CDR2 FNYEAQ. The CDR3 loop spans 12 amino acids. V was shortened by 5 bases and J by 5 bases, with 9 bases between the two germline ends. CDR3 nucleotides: TGTGCCAGCAGCACACAACGGGAGACCCAGTACTTC. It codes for CASSTQRETQYF.

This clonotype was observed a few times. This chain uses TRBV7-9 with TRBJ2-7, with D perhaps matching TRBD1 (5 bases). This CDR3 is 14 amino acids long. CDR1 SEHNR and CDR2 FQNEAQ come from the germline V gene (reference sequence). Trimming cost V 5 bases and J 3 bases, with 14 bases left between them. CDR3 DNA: TGTGCCAGCAGCCTCCCTGACAGACACTACGAGCAGTACTTC. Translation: CASSLPDRHYEQYF.

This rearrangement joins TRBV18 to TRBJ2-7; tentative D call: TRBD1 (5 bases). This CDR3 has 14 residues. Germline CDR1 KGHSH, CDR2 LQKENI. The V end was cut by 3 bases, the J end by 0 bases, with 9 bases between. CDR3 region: CASSPQGSSYEQYF. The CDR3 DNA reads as TGTGCCAGCTCACCGCAGGGTTCCTCCTACGAGCAGTACTTC.

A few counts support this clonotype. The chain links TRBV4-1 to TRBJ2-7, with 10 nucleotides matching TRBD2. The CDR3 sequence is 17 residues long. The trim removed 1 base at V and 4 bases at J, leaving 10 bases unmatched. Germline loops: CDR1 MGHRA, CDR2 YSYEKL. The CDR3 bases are TGCGCCAGCAGCCAAGTCCACCTAGCGGGGGACACATACGAGCAGTACGTC. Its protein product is CASSQVHLAGDTYEQYV.

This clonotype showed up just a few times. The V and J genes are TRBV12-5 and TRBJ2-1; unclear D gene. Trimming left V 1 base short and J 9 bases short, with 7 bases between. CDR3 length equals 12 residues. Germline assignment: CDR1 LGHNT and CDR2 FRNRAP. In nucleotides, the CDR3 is TGTGCTAGTGGTTTGGGCCGTTTTGAGCAGTTCTTC. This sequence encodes CASGLGRFEQFF.

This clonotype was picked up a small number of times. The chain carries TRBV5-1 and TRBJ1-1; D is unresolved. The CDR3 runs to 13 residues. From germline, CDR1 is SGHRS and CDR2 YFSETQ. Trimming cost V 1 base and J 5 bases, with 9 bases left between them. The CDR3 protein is CASSLLSGTEAFF. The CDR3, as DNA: TGCGCCAGCAGCTTGTTAAGTGGGACTGAAGCTTTCTTT.

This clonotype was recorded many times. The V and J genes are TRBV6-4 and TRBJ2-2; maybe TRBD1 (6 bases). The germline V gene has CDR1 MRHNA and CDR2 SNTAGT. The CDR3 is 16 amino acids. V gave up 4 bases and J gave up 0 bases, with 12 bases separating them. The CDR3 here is CASSVAQGANTGELFF. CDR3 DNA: TGTGCCAGCAGTGTTGCACAGGGCGCGAACACCGGGGAGCTGTTTTTT.

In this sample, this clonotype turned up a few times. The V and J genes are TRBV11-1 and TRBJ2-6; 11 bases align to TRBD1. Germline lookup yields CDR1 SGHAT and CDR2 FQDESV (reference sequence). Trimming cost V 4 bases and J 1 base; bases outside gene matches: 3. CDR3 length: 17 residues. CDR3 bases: TGTGCCAGCAGCTCCTGGGACAGGGGGTCTGGGGCCAACGTCCTGACTTTC. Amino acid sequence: CASSSWDRGSGANVLTF.

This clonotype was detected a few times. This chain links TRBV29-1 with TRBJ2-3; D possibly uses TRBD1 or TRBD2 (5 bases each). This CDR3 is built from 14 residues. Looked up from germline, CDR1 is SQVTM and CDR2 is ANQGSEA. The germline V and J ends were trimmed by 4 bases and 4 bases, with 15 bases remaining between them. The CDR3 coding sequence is TGCAGCGTTGCCCCTCTAGTGGGGGCAGATACGCAGTATTTT. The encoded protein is CSVAPLVGADTQYF.

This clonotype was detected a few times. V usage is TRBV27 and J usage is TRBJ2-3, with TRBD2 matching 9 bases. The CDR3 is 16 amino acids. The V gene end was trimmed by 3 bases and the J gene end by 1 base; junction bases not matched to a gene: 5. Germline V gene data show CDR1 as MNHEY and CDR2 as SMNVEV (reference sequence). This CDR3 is CASSFVAGDGTDTQYF. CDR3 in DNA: TGTGCCAGCAGTTTCGTAGCGGGGGACGGCACAGATACGCAGTATTTT.

The CDR3: CAIWDRTANTEAFF. The DNA of the CDR3 is TGTGCCATCTGGGATCGGACAGCGAACACTGAAGCTTTCTTT. V is TRBV10-3 and J is TRBJ1-1, with D maybe TRBD1 (6 bases). The V and J ends lost 8 bases and 1 base respectively, with 14 bases between them. The germline V gene has CDR1 ENHRY and CDR2 SYGVKD. The CDR3 loop spans 14 amino acids.

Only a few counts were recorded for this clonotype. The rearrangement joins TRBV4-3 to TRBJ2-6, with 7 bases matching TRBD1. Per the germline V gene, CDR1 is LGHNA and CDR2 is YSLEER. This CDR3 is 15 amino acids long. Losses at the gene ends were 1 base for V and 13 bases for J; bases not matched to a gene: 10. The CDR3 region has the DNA TGCGCCAGCAGCCAAGGTCGACAGGGCGCAATTGTCCTGACTTTC. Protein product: CASSQGRQGAIVLTF.

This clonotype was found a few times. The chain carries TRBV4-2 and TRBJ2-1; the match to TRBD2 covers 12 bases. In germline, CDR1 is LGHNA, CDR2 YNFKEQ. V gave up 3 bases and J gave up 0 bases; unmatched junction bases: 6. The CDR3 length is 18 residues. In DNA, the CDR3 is TGTGCCAGCAGCCAGGAGCTAGCGGGGGGGCGCTCCTACAATGAGCAGTTCTTC. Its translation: CASSQELAGGRSYNEQFF.

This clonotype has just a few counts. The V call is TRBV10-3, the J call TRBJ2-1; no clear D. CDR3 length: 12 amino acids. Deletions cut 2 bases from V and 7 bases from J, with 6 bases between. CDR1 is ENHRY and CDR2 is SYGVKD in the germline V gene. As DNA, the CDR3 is TGTGCCATCAGTGAGGACCATAATGAGCAGTTCTTC. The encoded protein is CAISEDHNEQFF.

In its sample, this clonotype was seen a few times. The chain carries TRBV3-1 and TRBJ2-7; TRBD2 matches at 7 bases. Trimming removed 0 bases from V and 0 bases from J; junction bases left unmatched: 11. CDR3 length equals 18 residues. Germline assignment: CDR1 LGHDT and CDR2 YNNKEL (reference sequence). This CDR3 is CASSQDPLAGVLSYEQYF. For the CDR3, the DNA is TGTGCCAGCAGCCAAGACCCGCTCGCGGGGGTTCTCTCCTACGAGCAGTACTTC.

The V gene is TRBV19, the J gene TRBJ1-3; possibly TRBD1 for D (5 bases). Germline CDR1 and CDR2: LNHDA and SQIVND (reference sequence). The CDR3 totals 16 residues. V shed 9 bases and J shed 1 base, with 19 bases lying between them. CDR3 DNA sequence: TGTGCCAGATCCGTCGGGGGGAAAAGGTCTGGAAACACCATATATTTT. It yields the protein CARSVGGKRSGNTIYF.

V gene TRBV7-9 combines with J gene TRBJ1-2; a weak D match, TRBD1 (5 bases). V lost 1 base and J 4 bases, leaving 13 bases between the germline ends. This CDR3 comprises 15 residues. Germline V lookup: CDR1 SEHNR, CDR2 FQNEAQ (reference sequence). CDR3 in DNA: TGTGCCAGCAGCTTAGGTGGGGCCAGTATCTATGGCTACACCTTC. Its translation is CASSLGGASIYGYTF.

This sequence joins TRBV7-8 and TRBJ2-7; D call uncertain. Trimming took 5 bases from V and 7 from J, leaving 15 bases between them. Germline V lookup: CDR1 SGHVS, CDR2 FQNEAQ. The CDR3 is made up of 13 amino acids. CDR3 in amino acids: CASSPSLGGEQYF. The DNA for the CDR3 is TGTGCCAGCAGCCCGTCATTGGGCGGTGAGCAGTACTTC.

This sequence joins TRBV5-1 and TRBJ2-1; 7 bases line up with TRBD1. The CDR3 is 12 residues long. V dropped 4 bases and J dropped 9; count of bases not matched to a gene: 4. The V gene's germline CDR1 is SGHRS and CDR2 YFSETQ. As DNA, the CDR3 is TGCGCCAGCAGCCCGACAGGGTTTGAGCAGTTCTTC. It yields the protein CASSPTGFEQFF.

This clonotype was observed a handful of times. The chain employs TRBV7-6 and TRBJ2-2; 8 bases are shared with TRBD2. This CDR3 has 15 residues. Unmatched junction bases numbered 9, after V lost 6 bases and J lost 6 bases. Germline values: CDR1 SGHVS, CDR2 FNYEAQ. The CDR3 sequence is CASRDSGEKAGELFF. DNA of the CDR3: TGTGCCAGCAGGGATAGCGGGGAAAAGGCCGGGGAGCTGTTTTTT. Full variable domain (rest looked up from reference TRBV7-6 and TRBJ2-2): GAGVSQSPRYKVTKRGQDVALRCDPISGHVSLYWYRQALGQGPEFLTYFNYEAQQDKSGLPNDRFSAERPEGSISTLTIQRTEQRDSAMYRCASRDSGEKAGELFFGEGSRLTVL.

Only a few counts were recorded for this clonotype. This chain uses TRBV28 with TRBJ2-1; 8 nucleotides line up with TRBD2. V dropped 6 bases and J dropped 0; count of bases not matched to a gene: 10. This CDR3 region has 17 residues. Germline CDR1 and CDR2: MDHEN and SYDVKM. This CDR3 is CASSPPAGGLSYNEQFF. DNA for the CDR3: TGTGCCAGCAGCCCCCCTGCGGGGGGTCTCTCCTACAATGAGCAGTTCTTC.

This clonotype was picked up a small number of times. CDR3 sequence: CASTYLSANTGELFF. CDR3 DNA sequence: TGTGCCAGCACCTATCTCAGCGCGAACACCGGGGAGCTGTTTTTT. The chain joins TRBV7-3 to TRBJ2-2; D is unclear. Germline V gene data show CDR1 as SGHTA and CDR2 as FQGTGA. V lost 7 bases to trimming and J lost 0 bases, with 12 bases between them. The CDR3 is made up of 15 amino acids.

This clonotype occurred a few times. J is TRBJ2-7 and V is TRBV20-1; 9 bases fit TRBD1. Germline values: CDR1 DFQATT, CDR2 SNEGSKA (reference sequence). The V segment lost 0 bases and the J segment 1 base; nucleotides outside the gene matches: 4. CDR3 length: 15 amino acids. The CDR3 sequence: CSARDSGTGSYEQYF. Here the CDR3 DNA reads TGCAGTGCTAGAGACTCCGGGACAGGGTCCTACGAGCAGTACTTC.

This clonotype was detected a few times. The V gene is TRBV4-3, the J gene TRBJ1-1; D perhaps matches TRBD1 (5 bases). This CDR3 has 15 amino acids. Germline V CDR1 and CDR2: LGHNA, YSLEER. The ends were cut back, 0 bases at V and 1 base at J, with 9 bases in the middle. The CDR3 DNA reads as TGCGCCAGCAGCCAAGATCCGGGGGGGAACACTGAAGCTTTCTTT. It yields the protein CASSQDPGGNTEAFF.

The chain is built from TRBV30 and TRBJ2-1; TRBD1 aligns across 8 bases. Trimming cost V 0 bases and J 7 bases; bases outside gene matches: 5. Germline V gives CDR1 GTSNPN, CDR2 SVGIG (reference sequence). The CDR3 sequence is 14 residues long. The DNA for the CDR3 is TGTGCCTGGAGTGTACAGGGGGGATGGAATGAGCAGTTCTTC. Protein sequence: CAWSVQGGWNEQFF.

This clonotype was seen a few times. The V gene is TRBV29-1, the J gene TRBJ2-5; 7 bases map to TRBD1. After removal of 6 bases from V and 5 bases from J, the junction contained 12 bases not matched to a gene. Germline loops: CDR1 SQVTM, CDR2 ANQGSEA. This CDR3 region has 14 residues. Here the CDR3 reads CSVKGDSSGETQYF. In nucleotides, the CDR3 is TGCAGCGTGAAGGGGGACAGCTCTGGGGAGACCCAGTACTTC.

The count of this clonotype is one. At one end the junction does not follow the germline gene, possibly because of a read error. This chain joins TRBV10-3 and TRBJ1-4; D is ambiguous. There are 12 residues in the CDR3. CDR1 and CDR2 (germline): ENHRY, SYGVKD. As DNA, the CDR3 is TGTGCCATAAGTGAGTCGGGCGGGGAACTGTTTTTT. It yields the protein CAISESGGELFF.